The clone carrying this T cell receptor beta chain was detected many times. As yet, its antigen is unknown. The data stem from a study of identical twins. CDR1 is SGHRS, CDR2 YFSETQ, per germline. Trimming shortened V by 0 bases and J by 10 bases, and 14 bases separated the two germline ends. The CDR3 has 14 residues. Every donor was a healthy Caucasian. A universal primer site arose from template switching, and cDNA bore unique molecular identifiers. TCRdb fed the 5' RACE reads into MiXCR, producing one record per CDR3 protein. Counted here are approximately 300,000 distinct CDR3 sequences, 7.5% to 9.5% occurring once; the ten biggest clones make up roughly 7%. Regarding the study as a whole: Cross-sectional statistical analysis, not tracking of the same donors, underpinned the conclusions.

This sample was shared with a second study, whose subject was yellow fever vaccine responses in identical twins. That investigation notes: Twins reportedly showed a vaccine T cell response that seemed partly convergent and partly personalized.

Sequenced input: CD8+ T cells sorted from blood. This receptor was taken from a woman between 18 and 29 years old in good health. V is TRBV5-1 and J is TRBJ1-5, with unresolved D. In DNA form, the CDR3 reads TGCGCCAGCAGCTTGGCCATAAACACCGGACCCCAGCATTTT. The encoded protein is CASSLAINTGPQHF.